The 14 T cell receptor beta chains in this list originate from one sample, sequenced in a study of T cells after posttransplantation cyclophosphamide (dated by TCRdb to the mid-2010s). Libraries were built with the immunoSEQ multiplex PCR assay. As stored in TCRdb, this immuneACCESS dataset retains in-frame rearrangements with V and J assigned. A fraction of the clones does not appear; measured against another copy, unresolved V genes explain less than half of the discrepancy, and the remainder lacks a known reason. In this sample the table shows some 27,000 clones, about nine tenths of which occur a single time. The top ten clones comprise 3% to 4% of the sample. Sequenced sample: PBMCs. These receptors were obtained from a man aged 45-65 years.

This clone is a singleton in its sample. The chain carries TRBV7-2 and TRBJ2-1; D might be TRBD1 (6 bases). Trimming removed 5 bases at V and 7 bases at J, with 18 bases between. Per germline, CDR1 SGHTA and CDR2 FQGNSA. This CDR3 region has 15 residues. This CDR3 reads CASSLQGQGKNEQFF. The CDR3 DNA sequence: TGTGCCAGCAGCCTGCAGGGGCAGGGAAAGAATGAGCAGTTCTTC.

V and J are TRBV7-8 and TRBJ1-2, with D unresolved. The CDR3 length is 14 residues. The V end lost 5 bases, the J end lost 8 bases, and 18 bases lay between the germline ends. CDR1 SGHVS and CDR2 FQNEAQ come from the germline V gene. Here the CDR3 DNA reads TGTGCCAGCAGCGCCTATGTTGGTCGGCGGGGCTACACCTTC. Encoded protein: CASSAYVGRRGYTF.

This clone was counted a single time. The chain recombines TRBV6-5 with TRBJ1-4; D ambiguous. Looked up from germline, CDR1 is MNHEY and CDR2 is SVGAGI. The CDR3 sequence is 13 residues long. V lost 4 bases, J lost 5 bases, and 8 bases lay in between. CDR3 residues: CASSWGGNEKLFF. CDR3 in DNA: TGTGCCAGCAGTTGGGGAGGGAATGAAAAACTGTTTTTT.

The chain has TRBV6-6 and TRBJ1-1, with TRBD1 as a possible D gene (6 bases). Trimming left V 6 bases short and J 6 bases short, with 20 bases between. Germline V gives CDR1 MNHNY, CDR2 SVGAGI (reference sequence). The CDR3 totals 15 residues. The CDR3, as DNA: TGTGCCAGCAGCCGGGATACAGGGTTATCTCCTGAAGCTTTCTTT. Translated, it gives CASSRDTGLSPEAFF.

The V call is TRBV5-1, the J call TRBJ2-7; 7 bases align to TRBD1. The CDR3 is made up of 14 amino acids. Germline CDR1 is SGHRS and CDR2 is YFSETQ. V shed 4 bases, J shed 3 bases, and the junction held 7 bases outside the gene matches. The CDR3 loop reads CASSSRTGFYEQYF. The CDR3 DNA is TGCGCCAGCAGCAGCCGGACAGGCTTCTACGAGCAGTACTTC.

This chain uses TRBV5-1 with TRBJ2-2, with a possible D match to TRBD1 (6 bases). The length of the CDR3 is 13 residues. V was cut by 5 bases and J by 7 bases, with 12 bases left in between. Germline V gives CDR1 SGHRS, CDR2 YFSETQ. CDR3 protein: CASRQGSSGELFF. The CDR3 region has the DNA TGCGCCAGCAGACAGGGTTCAAGCGGGGAGCTGTTTTTT.

This chain connects TRBV30 to TRBJ1-1; no reliable D call. Trimming stripped 2 bases from V and 8 bases from J, with 12 bases between. Germline-derived CDR1 and CDR2 are GTSNPN and SVGIG (reference sequence). This CDR3 has 12 amino acids. The CDR3 loop is CAWSPGNSEAFF. The DNA of the CDR3 is TGTGCCTGGAGTCCGGGAAACTCCGAAGCTTTCTTT.

This chain connects TRBV28 to TRBJ2-3; 9 bases map to TRBD2. The length of the CDR3 is 15 residues. Germline CDR1 reads MDHEN; CDR2 reads SYDVKM. The ends lost 7 bases at V and 2 bases at J; junction bases unmatched: 7. The DNA of the CDR3 is TGTGCCAGCACTGAGCCTAGCGGGACCACAGATACGCAGTATTTT. As protein: CASTEPSGTTDTQYF.

This chain links TRBV5-1 with TRBJ2-1; perhaps TRBD1 as D (5 bases). The V gene's germline CDR1 is SGHRS and CDR2 YFSETQ. The ends were cut back, 2 bases at V and 5 bases at J, with 11 bases in the middle. The CDR3 consists of 14 residues. CDR3 nucleotide sequence: TGCGCCAGCAGCTTAAGTTGGACAAACAATGAGCAGTTCTTC. Translating it yields CASSLSWTNNEQFF.

The rearrangement joins TRBV4-3 to TRBJ1-5; tentative D call: TRBD1 (6 bases). The germline V gene has CDR1 LGHNA and CDR2 YSLEER. V was pared by 4 bases and J by 7 bases, with 14 bases between. This CDR3 has 14 residues. The CDR3 DNA reads as TGCGCCAGCAGCCCATCCCAGGGGCTCCAGCCCCAGCATTTT. Translating it yields CASSPSQGLQPQHF.

The V gene is TRBV7-2, the J gene TRBJ2-2; 7 bases map to TRBD2. CDR1 SGHTA and CDR2 FQGNSA come from the germline V gene. The ends lost 3 bases at V and 2 bases at J; junction bases unmatched: 3. The CDR3 spans 15 residues. As DNA, the CDR3 is TGTGCCAGCAGCTTGGGACTATTCAACACCGGGGAGCTGTTTTTT. As protein: CASSLGLFNTGELFF.

The chain employs TRBV4-1 and TRBJ2-1; 14 bases map to TRBD2. The CDR3 length is 15 residues. Germline V CDR1 and CDR2: MGHRA, YSYEKL. Trimming at V came to 3 bases and at J to 6 bases, leaving 1 base not matched to a gene. CDR3 sequence (DNA): TGCGCCAGCAGCCATGGGACTAGCGGGGGCAATGAGCAGTTCTTC. It translates to CASSHGTSGGNEQFF.

The rearrangement joins TRBV5-1 to TRBJ2-7, with a weak D call TRBD2 (6 bases). This CDR3 comprises 14 residues. Germline assignment: CDR1 SGHRS and CDR2 YFSETQ. The V end lost 0 bases, the J end lost 3 bases, and 10 bases lay between the germline ends. The chain's CDR3 is CASSLVSGGYEQYF. The CDR3 DNA reads TGCGCCAGCAGCTTGGTTAGCGGAGGCTACGAGCAGTACTTC.

This sequence joins TRBV15 and TRBJ2-7, with TRBD1 matching over 8 bases. The CDR3 has 15 amino acids. From germline, CDR1 is LNHNV and CDR2 YYDKDF (reference sequence). V lost 2 bases, J lost 5 bases, and 8 bases stayed unmatched. The DNA of the CDR3 is TGTGCCACCAGCAGACCAGGACAGGGAATCGACGAGCAGTACTTC. It is translated as CATSRPGQGIDEQYF.